The 9 T cell receptor beta chains given below trace back to one sample, sequenced in a study of identical twins. Each CDR3 protein gets one entry after TCRdb re-called the 5' RACE reads with MiXCR. The sample carries 1,800,000 or so distinct CDR3 sequences, under 35% recorded once. Sequenced sample: cord blood. These receptors all come from a newborn girl in good health.

This clonotype has only a few counts. The chain joins TRBV7-2 to TRBJ2-1, with 12 positions matching TRBD2. The DNA end lines up better with TRBJ2-7; the J call may be wrong. CDR1 and CDR2 from the germline V gene are SGHTA and FQGNSA. CDR3 length: 16 residues. In nucleotides, the CDR3 is TGTGCCAGCAGCTTATCCGGACTAGCGGGGCCCTACGAGCAGTACTTC. The encoded protein is CASSLSGLAGPYEQYF.

The genes are TRBV6-5 and TRBJ2-3, with D hard to call. CDR1 and CDR2 (germline): MNHEY, SVGAGI. Trimming removed 3 bases at V and 0 bases at J, with 10 bases between. The CDR3 is 15 residues long. The CDR3 DNA follows: TGTGCCAGCAGTTATTACAGTTCTAGCACAGATACGCAGTATTTT. It yields the protein CASSYYSSSTDTQYF.

This chain links TRBV5-6 with TRBJ2-4; the match to TRBD1 covers 8 bases. V was clipped by 4 bases and J by 13 bases; unmatched bases: 16. CDR3 size: 15 residues. Germline CDR1 and CDR2: SGHDT and YYEEEE. The CDR3 sequence is CASSGSGTGLNEQYF. The CDR3 DNA follows: TGTGCCAGCAGCGGGTCCGGGACAGGTCTGAATGAGCAGTACTTC. Using reference TRBV5-6 and TRBJ2-4 for the parts outside the CDR3, the full variable domain is DAGVTQSPTHLIKTRGQQVTLRCSPKSGHDTVSWYQQALGQGPQFIFQYYEEEERQRGNFPDRFSGHQFPNYSSELNVNALLLGDSALYLCASSGSGTGLNEQYFGAGTRLSVL.

This sequence joins TRBV10-3 and TRBJ1-4; D gene unclear. Germline V gene data show CDR1 as ENHRY and CDR2 as SYGVKD. This CDR3 contains 15 residues. V was clipped by 0 bases and J by 5 bases, with 10 bases between them. The CDR3 sequence is CAISESGRTNEKLFF. CDR3 DNA sequence: TGTGCCATCAGTGAGTCAGGCAGGACGAATGAAAAACTGTTTTTT.

The J gene is TRBJ1-5, the V gene TRBV6-1; perhaps TRBD1 as D (5 bases). The CDR3 consists of 17 residues. Germline CDR1 MNHNS, CDR2 SASEGT. Trimming pared 6 bases from V and 2 bases from J, leaving 20 bases between. CDR3 nucleotide sequence: TGTGCCAGCAGCTCCCGCGGGAGGGGCCCTGGCAATCAGCCCCAGCATTTT. Residues: CASSSRGRGPGNQPQHF.

This chain links TRBV3-1 with TRBJ1-1; 8 bases line up with TRBD1. Losses at the gene ends were 4 bases for V and 1 base for J; bases not matched to a gene: 2. There are 14 residues in the CDR3. Germline V gene sequence: CDR1 LGHDT, CDR2 YNNKEL (reference sequence). CDR3 sequence (DNA): TGTGCCAGCAGCCGGACAGGGAAGAACACTGAAGCTTTCTTT. Amino acids: CASSRTGKNTEAFF.

The chain joins TRBV28 to TRBJ2-3; D perhaps matches TRBD1 (6 bases). The CDR3 runs 13 residues. Germline V gene sequence: CDR1 MDHEN, CDR2 SYDVKM. V lost 7 bases, J lost 4 bases, and 12 bases lay in between. The CDR3 protein is CASTLKGADTQYF. Here the CDR3 DNA reads TGTGCCAGCACCTTGAAGGGGGCAGATACGCAGTATTTT.

The V call is TRBV5-1, the J call TRBJ2-7; 10 bases are shared with TRBD1. With V trimmed by 1 base and J by 3 bases, 7 bases remained unmatched. Germline V gene sequence: CDR1 SGHRS, CDR2 YFSETQ. CDR3 size: 16 residues. CDR3 coding DNA: TGCGCCAGCAGCTTGCCTGGGACAGGGGTCAACTACGAGCAGTACTTC. Protein: CASSLPGTGVNYEQYF.

Of note for this clonotype: Its ends do not fully match the called genes, so a read error is possible. The J gene is TRBJ2-5, the V gene TRBV25-1, with unresolved D. This CDR3 region has 10 residues. Looked up from germline, CDR1 is MGHDK and CDR2 is SYGVNS. CDR3 in amino acids: CASTGEAQYF. The CDR3 DNA reads TGTGCCAGCACTGGAGAGGCCCAGTACTTC.